The 25 T cell receptor beta chains listed next were all sequenced from one sample in a study of technical replicates of blood from a few donors. This table comes from immunoSEQ multiplex PCR, and its TCRdb copy is limited to in-frame clones, with some not included. The sample contains 50,000 to 65,000 clones, approximately 92% of which appear only once. Sample: PBMCs. Receptors originate from a human donor in good health. Some clones in this sample may be carry-over from other donors' samples.

The J gene is TRBJ2-7, the V gene TRBV27, with D unresolved. The CDR3 extends over 11 amino acids. The germline V gene has CDR1 MNHEY and CDR2 SMNVEV (reference sequence). Deletions cut 5 bases from V and 5 bases from J, with 7 bases between. This CDR3 is CASSPRHEQYF. DNA for the CDR3: TGTGCCAGCAGTCCGCGGCACGAGCAGTACTTC.

V and J are TRBV10-3 and TRBJ2-1; the D gene is possibly TRBD2 (5 bases). The CDR3 spans 14 residues. V was trimmed by 4 bases and J by 8 bases, leaving 15 bases between them. Germline V gene lookup returns CDR1 ENHRY and CDR2 SYGVKD. This chain's CDR3 is CAISGGLASDEQFF. The DNA for the CDR3 is TGTGCCATCAGTGGCGGGCTAGCCAGCGATGAGCAGTTCTTC.

V gene TRBV7-9 combines with J gene TRBJ2-1, with 7 bases fitting TRBD1. This CDR3 comprises 15 residues. V dropped 5 bases and J dropped 7; count of bases not matched to a gene: 11. CDR1 and CDR2 (germline): SEHNR, FQNEAQ (reference sequence). The CDR3 DNA reads as TGTGCCAGCAGCACCCCCGGGACAGCGAAAAATGAGCAGTTCTTC. Its protein is CASSTPGTAKNEQFF.

V is TRBV6-4 and J is TRBJ2-1; perhaps TRBD2 as D (6 bases). V was trimmed by 5 bases and J by 1 base, leaving 18 bases between them. This CDR3 contains 17 residues. Germline V gene data show CDR1 as MRHNA and CDR2 as SNTAGT. CDR3 loop: CASSQGSGERSYNEQFF. CDR3 sequence (DNA): TGTGCCAGCAGTCAGGGTAGCGGAGAGAGGTCCTACAATGAGCAGTTCTTC.

The chain has TRBV15 and TRBJ2-7, with a tentative D call TRBD2 (6 bases). The CDR3 has 12 amino acids. The V end was cut by 3 bases, the J end by 11 bases, with 14 bases between. Germline CDR1 reads LNHNV; CDR2 reads YYDKDF (reference sequence). The CDR3 here is CATSRPGASKYF. The DNA of the CDR3 is TGTGCCACCAGCAGGCCGGGAGCATCGAAGTACTTC.

The J gene is TRBJ2-5, the V gene TRBV7-8; a weak D match, TRBD1 (6 bases). CDR1 SGHVS and CDR2 FQNEAQ come from the germline V gene. CDR3 length: 14 residues. Deletions cut 2 bases from V and 4 bases from J, with 11 bases between. This chain's CDR3 is CASSLYTGRETQYF. CDR3 nucleotide sequence: TGTGCCAGCAGCTTATATACAGGGAGAGAGACCCAGTACTTC.

The rearrangement uses TRBV7-2 and TRBJ2-3, with D maybe TRBD2 (6 bases). V lost 1 base and J lost 4, with 6 bases in between. Per the germline V gene, CDR1 is SGHTA and CDR2 is FQGNSA. This CDR3 contains 13 residues. The DNA of the CDR3 is TGTGCCAGCAGCTTAGGGGAGGCAGATACGCAGTATTTT. Amino acids: CASSLGEADTQYF.

V gene TRBV7-8 combines with J gene TRBJ2-4; D not resolved. Germline lookup yields CDR1 SGHVS and CDR2 FQNEAQ. Trimming removed 5 bases at V and 8 bases at J, with 16 bases between. The CDR3 runs to 14 residues. The CDR3 bases are TGTGCCAGCAGCCCCAGAAGTGAAAGTTACATTCAGTACTTC. Its translation: CASSPRSESYIQYF.

The chain recombines TRBV15 with TRBJ2-7; 8 positions agree with TRBD2. V gave up 0 bases and J gave up 6 bases; unmatched junction bases: 10. The CDR3 consists of 16 residues. Germline V lookup: CDR1 LNHNV, CDR2 YYDKDF (reference sequence). CDR3 DNA: TGTGCCACCAGCAGAGATCTATTAGCGGGATACTCCGAGCAGTACTTC. Encoded protein: CATSRDLLAGYSEQYF.

V gene TRBV5-1 combines with J gene TRBJ2-7; 7 bases are a match to TRBD1. The CDR3 consists of 14 residues. Germline CDR1 SGHRS, CDR2 YFSETQ. The V segment lost 1 base and the J segment 9 bases; nucleotides outside the gene matches: 10. CDR3 nucleotides: TGCGCCAGCAGCTTGTCAGGGGGATCAGACCCGCAGTACTTC. Its protein product is CASSLSGGSDPQYF.

This chain joins TRBV18 and TRBJ1-4; 9 bases are a match to TRBD1. The CDR3 spans 15 residues. V lost 5 bases to trimming and J lost 5 bases; unmatched junction nucleotides: 6. The germline CDR1 and CDR2 sequences are KGHSH and LQKENI. CDR3 nucleotide sequence: TGTGCCAGCTCAAGAGCCGGGACAGGGAATGAAAAACTGTTTTTT. This sequence encodes CASSRAGTGNEKLFF.

The V gene is TRBV7-2, the J gene TRBJ1-3, with D hard to call. The CDR3 has 15 amino acids. From germline, CDR1 is SGHTA and CDR2 FQGNSA. Trimming took off 1 base at V and 3 bases at J, with 10 bases between the two ends. CDR3: CASSLGPANGNTIYF. CDR3 coding DNA: TGTGCCAGCAGCTTAGGCCCAGCGAATGGAAACACCATATATTTT.

V and J are TRBV5-1 and TRBJ2-1; 10 bases fit TRBD2. The V segment lost 3 bases and the J segment 11 bases; nucleotides outside the gene matches: 11. This CDR3 contains 15 residues. CDR1 is SGHRS and CDR2 is YFSETQ in the germline V gene. CDR3 sequence: CASSSVAGGPGKQFF. The CDR3 region has the DNA TGCGCCAGCAGCTCCGTAGCGGGGGGCCCCGGAAAGCAGTTCTTC.

This clone showed up just once. V gene TRBV9 combines with J gene TRBJ2-2; possibly TRBD1 for D (6 bases). CDR3 length: 16 residues. V dropped 4 bases and J dropped 6 bases, with 19 bases sitting between them. Germline lookup yields CDR1 SGDLS and CDR2 YYNGEE. This chain's CDR3 is CASSLDRRRSAGELFF. The CDR3 bases are TGTGCCAGCAGCCTGGACAGACGTCGGAGCGCCGGGGAGCTGTTTTTT.

The V and J genes are TRBV18 and TRBJ1-2; no clear D gene. The CDR3 spans 14 residues. Trimming cost V 2 bases and J 3 bases, with 10 bases left between them. In germline, CDR1 is KGHSH, CDR2 LQKENI. CDR3 DNA sequence: TGTGCCAGCTCACCATCGACACGCTACTATGGCTACACCTTC. Protein: CASSPSTRYYGYTF. Variable domain in full (rest from reference TRBV18 and TRBJ1-2): NAGVMQNPRHLVRRRGQEARLRCSPMKGHSHVYWYRQLPEEGLKFMVYLQKENIIDESGMPKERFSAEFPKEGPSILRIQQVVRGDSAAYFCASSPSTRYYGYTFGSGTRLTVV.

The chain is built from TRBV5-4 and TRBJ2-5, with TRBD1 as a possible D gene (6 bases). Between the trimmed V and J ends, which lost 4 bases and 1 base, there was a span of 14 bases. The CDR3 length is 15 residues. The germline V gene has CDR1 SGHNT and CDR2 YYREEE (reference sequence). The CDR3 region is CASSRGTYPQETQYF. The CDR3 DNA is TGTGCCAGCAGCAGAGGGACATATCCCCAAGAGACCCAGTACTTC.

The chain links TRBV5-6 to TRBJ1-4; 8 bases fit TRBD1. The germline V gene encodes CDR1 SGHDT and CDR2 YYEEEE. The CDR3 is 15 residues long. V trimming: 4 bases; J trimming: 5 bases; junction bases outside the gene matches: 7. Here the CDR3 DNA reads TGTGCCAGCAGCAACCGGGACAGGAGAAATGAAAAACTGTTTTTT. Amino acid sequence: CASSNRDRRNEKLFF.

This chain links TRBV6-5 with TRBJ2-5; 9 nucleotides match TRBD1. The germline V gene encodes CDR1 MNHEY and CDR2 SVGAGI. J gave up 6 bases and V 5 bases, and 10 bases lay outside the gene matches. This CDR3 has 15 residues. CDR3 protein: CASSHPTGGAKTQYF. In DNA form, the CDR3 reads TGTGCCAGCAGTCACCCAACAGGGGGCGCGAAGACCCAGTACTTC.

This chain uses TRBV4-1 with TRBJ1-1; tentatively, D is TRBD1 (6 bases). V gave up 1 base and J gave up 7 bases, with 19 bases separating them. CDR1 and CDR2 from the germline V gene are MGHRA and YSYEKL. The CDR3 totals 16 residues. The CDR3: CASSQGDRGRGREAFF. The CDR3 DNA reads as TGCGCCAGCAGCCAAGGGGATAGGGGCAGGGGTCGTGAAGCTTTCTTT.

In DNA, the CDR3 is TGTGCCAGCAGCTCCCACCGGGACTTTAAATTCTACAATGAGCAGTTCTTC. Encoded protein: CASSSHRDFKFYNEQFF. This sequence joins TRBV14 and TRBJ2-1; weak D call: TRBD2 (6 bases). The CDR3 covers 17 residues. V lost 5 bases and J lost 3, with 20 bases in between. The germline CDR1 and CDR2 sequences are SGHDN and FVKESK.

This rearrangement joins TRBV25-1 to TRBJ1-1; D call uncertain. This CDR3 is built from 11 residues. V lost 3 bases and J 7 bases, leaving 6 bases between the germline ends. Germline CDR1 and CDR2: MGHDK and SYGVNS. The CDR3 nucleotides read TGTGCCAGCAGTGACTACGGTGAAGCTTTCTTT. This gives the protein CASSDYGEAFF.

This chain uses TRBV5-1 with TRBJ2-7; D is perhaps TRBD2 (7 bases). This CDR3 comprises 15 residues. In germline, CDR1 is SGHRS, CDR2 YFSETQ. Trimming shortened V by 3 bases and J by 6 bases, and 19 bases separated the two germline ends. CDR3 in amino acids: CASSSAGAFKREQYF. The CDR3 DNA reads TGCGCCAGCAGCTCCGCGGGGGCGTTTAAACGCGAGCAGTACTTC.

The chain recombines TRBV5-1 with TRBJ1-1, with 8 nucleotides matching TRBD1. The CDR3 runs to 15 residues. CDR1 and CDR2 from the germline V gene are SGHRS and YFSETQ. V lost 2 bases and J lost 5; bases outside the gene matches: 8. The chain's CDR3 is CASSLRTGLGTEAFF. CDR3 DNA: TGCGCCAGCAGCTTAAGGACAGGGCTGGGGACTGAAGCTTTCTTT.

The chain is built from TRBV6-5 and TRBJ2-7; 7 bases agree with TRBD1. V shed 3 bases and J 0 bases; nucleotides not matched to a gene: 5. CDR3 length: 15 amino acids. Germline V gene data show CDR1 as MNHEY and CDR2 as SVGAGI. CDR3 nucleotide sequence: TGTGCCAGCAGTTATAACAGGGGACCCTCCTACGAGCAGTACTTC. It is translated as CASSYNRGPSYEQYF.

The CDR3 sequence is CASSVVSNGELFF. The CDR3 DNA reads as TGTGCCAGCAGCGTAGTGAGTAACGGGGAGCTGTTTTTT. V is TRBV9 and J is TRBJ2-2; D remains unclear. Germline loops: CDR1 SGDLS, CDR2 YYNGEE. V was cut by 0 bases and J by 7 bases, with 7 bases left in between. The CDR3 is made up of 13 amino acids.